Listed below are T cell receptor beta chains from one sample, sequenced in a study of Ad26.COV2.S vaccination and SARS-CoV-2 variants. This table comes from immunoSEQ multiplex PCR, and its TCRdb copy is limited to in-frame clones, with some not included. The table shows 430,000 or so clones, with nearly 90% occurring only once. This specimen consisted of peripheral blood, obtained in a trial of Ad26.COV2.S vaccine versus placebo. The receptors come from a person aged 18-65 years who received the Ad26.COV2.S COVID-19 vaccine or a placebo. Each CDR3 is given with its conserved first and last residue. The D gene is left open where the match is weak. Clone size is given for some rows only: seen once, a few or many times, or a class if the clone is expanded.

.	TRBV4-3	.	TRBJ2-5	CASSRGWQETQYF	TGCGCCAGCAGCAGGGGGTGGCAAGAGACCCAGTACTTC
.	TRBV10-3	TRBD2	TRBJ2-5	CAISVTRGAGETQYF	TGTGCCATCAGTGTGACGCGGGGGGCCGGGGAGACCCAGTACTTC
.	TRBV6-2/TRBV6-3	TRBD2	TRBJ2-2	CASSYRREGSGELFF	TGTGCCAGCAGTTACCGGCGGGAGGGGTCCGGGGAGCTGTTTTTT
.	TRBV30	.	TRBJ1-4	CAWSSKNTGKLFF	TGTGCCTGGAGTTCGAAGAATACTGGAAAACTGTTTTTT
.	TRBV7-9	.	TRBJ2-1	CASSLTLNEQFF	TGTGCCAGCAGCTTGACACTCAATGAGCAGTTCTTC
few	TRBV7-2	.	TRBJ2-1	CASSLVVGREQFF	TGTGCCAGCAGCTTAGTTGTGGGGCGTGAGCAGTTCTTC
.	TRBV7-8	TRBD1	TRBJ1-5	CASNAGQGAGSNQPQHF	TGTGCCAGCAACGCGGGACAGGGGGCGGGCAGCAATCAGCCCCAGCATTTT
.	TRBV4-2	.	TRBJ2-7	CASSQDVAGRPWGEQYF	TGTGCCAGCAGCCAAGATGTGGCGGGCCGCCCATGGGGAGAGCAGTACTTC
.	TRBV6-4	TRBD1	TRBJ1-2	CASSVGTGYGYTF	TGTGCCAGCAGTGTCGGGACAGGCTATGGCTACACCTTC
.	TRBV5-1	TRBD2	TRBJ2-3	CASSTGLAGVTDTQYF	TGCGCCAGCAGTACGGGACTAGCGGGGGTAACAGATACGCAGTATTTT
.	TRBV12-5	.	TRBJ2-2	CASALSDRTGGTGELFF	TGTGCTAGTGCCCTCTCGGATAGGACTGGTGGAACCGGGGAGCTGTTTTTT
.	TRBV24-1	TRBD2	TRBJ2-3	CATSDLTSGSSTDTQYF	TGTGCCACCAGTGACTTGACTAGCGGGAGTAGTACAGATACGCAGTATTTT
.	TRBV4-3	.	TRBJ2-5	CASSRGTAEVETQYF	TGCGCCAGCAGCCGTGGTACTGCCGAGGTGGAGACCCAGTACTTC
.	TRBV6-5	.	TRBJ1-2	CASTKRRGWYGYTF	TGTGCCAGCACCAAAAGGCGGGGTTGGTATGGCTACACCTTC
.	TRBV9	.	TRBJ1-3	CASSVEGLSGNTIYF	TGTGCCAGCAGCGTAGAGGGCCTCTCTGGAAACACCATATATTTT
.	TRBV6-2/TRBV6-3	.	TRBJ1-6	CASSYNGGGSPLHF	TGTGCCAGCAGTTACAACGGGGGAGGTTCACCCCTCCACTTT
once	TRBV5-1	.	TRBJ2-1	CASTRRGAGDNEQFF	TGCGCCAGCACCAGACGGGGCGCGGGCGACAATGAGCAGTTCTTC
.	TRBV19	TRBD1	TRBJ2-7	CASSIVPRGFYEQYF	TGTGCCAGTAGTATAGTCCCCAGGGGGTTCTACGAGCAGTACTTC
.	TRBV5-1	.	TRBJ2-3	CASSLVPGPSTDTQYF	TGCGCCAGCAGCTTGGTCCCCGGGCCAAGCACAGATACGCAGTATTTT
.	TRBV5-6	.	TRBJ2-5	CASSLDRRRGQETQYF	TGTGCCAGCAGCTTGGATCGGCGCAGGGGCCAAGAGACCCAGTACTTC
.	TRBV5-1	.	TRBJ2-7	CASSNFGSYEQYF	TGCGCCAGCAGCAATTTCGGGTCCTACGAGCAGTACTTC
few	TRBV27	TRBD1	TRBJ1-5	CASGGTGTNQPQHF	TGTGCCAGCGGCGGGACAGGGACCAATCAGCCCCAGCATTTT
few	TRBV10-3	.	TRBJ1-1	CAASERQSPTEAFF	TGTGCCGCCTCAGAACGACAGTCACCCACTGAAGCTTTCTTT
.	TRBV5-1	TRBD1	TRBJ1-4	CASSLYGTANEKLFF	TGCGCCAGCAGCTTATACGGGACAGCAAATGAAAAACTGTTTTTT
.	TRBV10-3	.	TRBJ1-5	CAISEGIYSNQPQHF	TGTGCCATCAGTGAAGGGATTTATAGCAATCAGCCCCAGCATTTT
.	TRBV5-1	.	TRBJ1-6	CASSGGAGDSPLHF	TGCGCCAGCAGTGGGGGGGCAGGAGATTCACCCCTCCACTTT
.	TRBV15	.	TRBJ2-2	CATRRDRSAGELFF	TGTGCCACCAGGAGAGACAGGTCGGCCGGGGAGCTGTTTTTT
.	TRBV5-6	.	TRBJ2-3	CASRIRDTQYF	TGTGCCAGCAGAATCAGGGATACGCAGTATTTT
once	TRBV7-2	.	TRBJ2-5	CASSTGAQETQYF	TGTGCCAGCAGTACGGGTGCCCAAGAGACCCAGTACTTC
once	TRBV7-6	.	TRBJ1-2	CASSSPANLPRQVVDYGYTF	TGTGCCAGCAGCTCTCCCGCAAACCTCCCCAGACAGGTCGTCGACTATGGCTACACCTTC
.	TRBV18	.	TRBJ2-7	CASSPPSTQSSYEQYF	TGTGCCAGCTCACCACCCAGTACCCAGAGCTCCTACGAGCAGTACTTC
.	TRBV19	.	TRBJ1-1	CASSPQGVNTEAFF	TGTGCCAGTAGTCCCCAAGGGGTGAACACTGAAGCTTTCTTT
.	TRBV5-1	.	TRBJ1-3	CASSPGAGNTIYF	TGCGCCAGCAGCCCCGGGGCTGGAAACACCATATATTTT
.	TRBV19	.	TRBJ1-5	CASSVRDSNQPQHF	TGTGCCAGTAGTGTCAGAGATAGCAATCAGCCCCAGCATTTT
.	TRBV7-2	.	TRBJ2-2	CASSLYTGELFF	TGTGCCAGCAGCCTATACACCGGGGAGCTGTTTTTT
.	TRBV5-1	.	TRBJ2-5	CASSLGLAGETQYF	TGCGCCAGCAGCTTGGGGTTAGCTGGCGAGACCCAGTACTTC
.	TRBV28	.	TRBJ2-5	CASSLSGRGAIETQYF	TGTGCCAGCAGTTTGTCTGGCAGGGGGGCCATCGAGACCCAGTACTTC
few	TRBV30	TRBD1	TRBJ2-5	CAWSAVDRGRRKETQYF	TGTGCCTGGAGTGCGGTGGACAGGGGGCGACGGAAGGAGACCCAGTACTTC
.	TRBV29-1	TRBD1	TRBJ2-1	CSVNRDRGYNEQFF	TGCAGCGTCAACCGGGACAGGGGGTACAATGAGCAGTTCTTC
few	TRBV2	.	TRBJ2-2	CASSIRNTGELFF	TGTGCCAGCAGTATTAGGAACACCGGGGAGCTGTTTTTT
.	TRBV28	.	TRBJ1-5	CASSLFGRGGQPQHF	TGTGCCAGCAGTTTATTCGGGAGGGGAGGACAGCCCCAGCATTTT
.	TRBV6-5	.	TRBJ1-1	CASLGSRNTEAFF	TGTGCCAGCCTCGGGTCACGGAACACTGAAGCTTTCTTT
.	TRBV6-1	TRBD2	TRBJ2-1	CASRPWTSAYNEQFF	TGTGCCAGCCGCCCCTGGACTAGCGCGTACAATGAGCAGTTCTTC
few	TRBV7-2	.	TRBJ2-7	CASSLGGTAYEQYF	TGTGCCAGCAGCTTAGGCGGAACAGCCTACGAGCAGTACTTC
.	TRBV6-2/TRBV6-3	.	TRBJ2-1	CASSHPGESNEQFF	TGTGCCAGCAGTCACCCCGGGGAATCCAATGAGCAGTTCTTC
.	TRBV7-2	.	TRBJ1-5	CASSLNGPQTNQPQHF	TGTGCCAGCAGCTTAAACGGTCCACAGACGAATCAGCCCCAGCATTTT
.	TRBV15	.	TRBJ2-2	CATSPMYFRELFF	TGTGCCACCAGCCCAATGTATTTCCGGGAGCTGTTTTTT
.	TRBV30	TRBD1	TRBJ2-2	CARGRGYGELFF	TGTGCCCGGGGCAGGGGGTACGGGGAGCTGTTTTTT
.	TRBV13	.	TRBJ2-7	CASSRRTYEQYF	TGTGCCAGCAGCCGACGAACATACGAGCAGTACTTC
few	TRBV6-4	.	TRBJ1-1	CASSRSPGTAEAFF	TGTGCCAGCAGCCGCTCCCCAGGGACGGCTGAAGCTTTCTTT
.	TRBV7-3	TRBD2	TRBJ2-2	CASSATSGSAGELFF	TGTGCCAGCAGCGCAACTAGCGGGAGCGCCGGGGAGCTGTTTTTT
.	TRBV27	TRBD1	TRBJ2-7	CASSWTGTGNYEQYF	TGTGCCAGCAGTTGGACCGGGACAGGGAACTACGAGCAGTACTTC
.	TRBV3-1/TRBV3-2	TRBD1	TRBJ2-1	CASSQETGAYNEQFF	TGTGCCAGCAGCCAAGAGACAGGGGCCTACAATGAGCAGTTCTTC
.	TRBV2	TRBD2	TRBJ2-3	CASSAERGISTDTQYF	TGTGCCAGCAGTGCGGAGCGGGGGATCAGCACAGATACGCAGTATTTT
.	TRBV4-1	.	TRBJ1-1	CASSHGVLGDPEAFF	TGCGCCAGCAGCCACGGTGTTCTAGGGGATCCTGAAGCTTTCTTT
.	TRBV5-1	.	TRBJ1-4	CASSLEEKLFF	TGCGCCAGCAGCTTGGAAGAAAAACTGTTTTTT
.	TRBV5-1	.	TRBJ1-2	CASSLSWVGGYTF	TGCGCCAGCAGCTTGAGTTGGGTTGGTGGCTACACCTTC
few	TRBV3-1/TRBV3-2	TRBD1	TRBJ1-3	CAAGQGGSGNTIYF	TGTGCCGCTGGACAGGGCGGCTCTGGAAACACCATATATTTT
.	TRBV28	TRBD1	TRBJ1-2	CASSLPSRDRGYGYTF	TGTGCCAGCAGTTTACCGTCACGGGACAGGGGTTATGGCTACACCTTC